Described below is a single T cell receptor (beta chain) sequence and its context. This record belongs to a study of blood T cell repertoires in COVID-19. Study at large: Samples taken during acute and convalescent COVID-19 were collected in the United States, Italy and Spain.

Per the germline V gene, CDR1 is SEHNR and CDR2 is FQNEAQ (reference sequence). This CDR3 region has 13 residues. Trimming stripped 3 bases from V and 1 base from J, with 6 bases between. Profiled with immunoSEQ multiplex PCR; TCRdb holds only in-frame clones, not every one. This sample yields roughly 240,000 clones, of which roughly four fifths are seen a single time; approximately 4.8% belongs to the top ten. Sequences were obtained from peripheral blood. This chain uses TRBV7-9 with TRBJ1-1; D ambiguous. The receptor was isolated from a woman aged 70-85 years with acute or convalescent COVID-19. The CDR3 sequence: CASSFGGNTEAFF. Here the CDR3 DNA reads TGTGCCAGCAGCTTTGGCGGGAACACTGAAGCTTTCTTT.